This T cell receptor (beta chain) was recovered during a study of shared T cell receptors in the human thymus. The data were produced by immunoSEQ multiplex PCR, yet TCRdb's version contains in-frame clones alone and is incomplete. The repertoire consists of hundreds of thousands of clones, with around 87% occurring once and the leading ten covering about 0.0094%. Per germline, CDR1 LNHNV and CDR2 YYDKDF (reference sequence). The CDR3 loop spans 14 amino acids. With 1 base removed from V and 6 bases from J, the gap between germline ends came to 12 bases. This sample was shared with a second study, whose subject was human thymus T cells. That work states: Thymus was obtained from resections taken during corrective heart surgery.

This TCR was sampled from a boy younger than two with a congenital heart defect. The chain employs TRBV15 and TRBJ1-2; TRBD1 is a possible D gene (5 bases). Source material: thymocytes. CDR3 amino acids: CATSRGTQDDGYTF. The CDR3 DNA follows: TGTGCCACCAGCAGAGGGACACAGGACGATGGCTACACCTTC.